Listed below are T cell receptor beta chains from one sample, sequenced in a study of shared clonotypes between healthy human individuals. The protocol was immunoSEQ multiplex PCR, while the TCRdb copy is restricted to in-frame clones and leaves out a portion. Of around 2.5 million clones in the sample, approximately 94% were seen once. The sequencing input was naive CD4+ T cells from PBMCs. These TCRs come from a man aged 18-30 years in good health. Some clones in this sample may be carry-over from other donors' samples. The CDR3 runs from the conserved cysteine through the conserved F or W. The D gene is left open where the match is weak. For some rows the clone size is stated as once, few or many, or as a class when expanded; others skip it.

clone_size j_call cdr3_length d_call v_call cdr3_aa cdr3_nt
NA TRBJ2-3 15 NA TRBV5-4 CASSLASHLTDTQYF TGTGCCAGCAGCTTGGCCTCCCATCTCACAGATACGCAGTATTTT
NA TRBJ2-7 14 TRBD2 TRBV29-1 CSVTSSGRDYEQYF TGCAGCGTTACATCTAGCGGGAGGGACTACGAGCAGTACTTC
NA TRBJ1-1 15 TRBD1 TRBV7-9 CASSLETGGNTEAFF TGTGCCAGCAGCTTAGAGACAGGGGGGAACACTGAAGCTTTCTTT
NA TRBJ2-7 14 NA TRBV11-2 CASSPRTTSYEQYF TGTGCCAGCAGCCCACGGACTACCTCCTACGAGCAGTACTTC
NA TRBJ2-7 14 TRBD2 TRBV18 CASSPGLAGGLKYF TGTGCCAGCTCCCCGGGACTAGCGGGAGGCCTGAAGTACTTC
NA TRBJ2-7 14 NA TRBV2 CASSDRLGVYEQYF TGTGCCAGCAGTGACCGATTGGGAGTCTACGAGCAGTACTTC
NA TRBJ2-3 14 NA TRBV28 CASTITRRPDTQYF TGTGCCAGCACCATTACCAGGCGGCCAGATACGCAGTATTTT
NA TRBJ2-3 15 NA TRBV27 CASSLRGFSTDTQYF TGTGCCAGCAGTCTTCGAGGGTTTAGCACAGATACGCAGTATTTT
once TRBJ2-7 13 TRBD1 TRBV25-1 CASRETGVGEQYF TGTGCCAGCAGAGAAACAGGGGTGGGGGAGCAGTACTTC
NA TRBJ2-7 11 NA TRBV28 CASSLLDEQYF TGTGCCAGCAGTTTATTAGACGAGCAGTACTTC
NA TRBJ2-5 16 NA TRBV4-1 CASSQLGQSPQETQYF TGCGCCAGCAGCCAACTCGGACAGAGCCCCCAAGAGACCCAGTACTTC
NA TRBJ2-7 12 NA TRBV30 CAWSVGSYEQYF TGTGCCTGGAGTGTAGGTTCCTACGAGCAGTACTTC
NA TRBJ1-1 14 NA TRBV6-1 CASSEVGLDTEAFF TGTGCCAGCAGTGAGGTGGGGCTAGACACTGAAGCTTTCTTT
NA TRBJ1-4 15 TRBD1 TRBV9 CASSPTGGVNEKLFF TGTGCCAGCAGCCCCACAGGGGGCGTAAATGAAAAACTGTTTTTT
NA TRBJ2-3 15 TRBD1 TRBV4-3 CASSQDPGGRDTQYF TGCGCCAGCAGCCAAGATCCAGGGGGAAGGGATACGCAGTATTTT